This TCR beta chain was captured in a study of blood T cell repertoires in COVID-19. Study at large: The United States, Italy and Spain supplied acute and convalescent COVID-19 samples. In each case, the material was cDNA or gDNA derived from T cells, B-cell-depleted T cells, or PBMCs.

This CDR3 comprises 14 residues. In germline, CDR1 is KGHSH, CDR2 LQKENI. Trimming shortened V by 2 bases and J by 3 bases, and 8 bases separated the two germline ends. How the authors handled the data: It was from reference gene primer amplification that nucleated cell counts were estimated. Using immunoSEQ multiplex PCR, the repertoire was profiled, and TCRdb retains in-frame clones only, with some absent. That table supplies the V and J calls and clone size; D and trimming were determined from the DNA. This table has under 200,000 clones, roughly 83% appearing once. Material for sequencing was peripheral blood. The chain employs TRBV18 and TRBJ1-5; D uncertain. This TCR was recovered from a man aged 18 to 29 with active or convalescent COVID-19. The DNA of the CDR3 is TGTGCCAGCTCACCAGCGGTATCCAATCAGCCCCAGCATTTT. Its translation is CASSPAVSNQPQHF.